The sequence of this T cell receptor beta chain was determined in a study of patients and donors after allogeneic stem cell transplantation. Trimming removed 6 bases from V and 0 bases from J; junction bases left unmatched: 8. The CDR3 has 15 amino acids. The germline gives CDR1 KGHSH, CDR2 LQKENI. MiXCR, applied by TCRdb to the RT-PCR reads, yields one record per CDR3 protein. The sample carries 70,000 or so distinct CDR3 sequences, around 27% recorded once. This clonotype was obtained from a human donor who was either an allogeneic HSCT recipient or a stem cell or donor lymphocyte infusion donor (not recorded which). It is not recorded whose cells these are; they may come from a transplant donor. This chain joins TRBV18 and TRBJ2-7; the match to TRBD1 covers 7 bases. Sequencing was done on a sample of blood, either unsorted or a sorted T cell fraction (not recorded which). The DNA for the CDR3 is TGTGCCAGCTCGGTTACAGGGGATAGCTCCTACGAGCAGTACTTC. It encodes CASSVTGDSSYEQYF.